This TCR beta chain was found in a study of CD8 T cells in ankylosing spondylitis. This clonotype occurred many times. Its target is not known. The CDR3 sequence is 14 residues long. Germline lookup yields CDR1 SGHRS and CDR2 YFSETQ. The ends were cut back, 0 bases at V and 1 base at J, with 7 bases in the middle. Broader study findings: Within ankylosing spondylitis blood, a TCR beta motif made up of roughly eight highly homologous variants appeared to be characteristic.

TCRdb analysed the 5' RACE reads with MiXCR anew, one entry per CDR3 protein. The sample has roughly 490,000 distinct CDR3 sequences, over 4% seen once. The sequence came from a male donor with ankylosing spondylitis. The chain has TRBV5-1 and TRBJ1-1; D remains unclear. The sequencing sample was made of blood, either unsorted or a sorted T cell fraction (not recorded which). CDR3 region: CASSLAPPNTEAFF. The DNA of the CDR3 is TGCGCCAGCAGCTTGGCACCGCCGAACACTGAAGCTTTCTTT.